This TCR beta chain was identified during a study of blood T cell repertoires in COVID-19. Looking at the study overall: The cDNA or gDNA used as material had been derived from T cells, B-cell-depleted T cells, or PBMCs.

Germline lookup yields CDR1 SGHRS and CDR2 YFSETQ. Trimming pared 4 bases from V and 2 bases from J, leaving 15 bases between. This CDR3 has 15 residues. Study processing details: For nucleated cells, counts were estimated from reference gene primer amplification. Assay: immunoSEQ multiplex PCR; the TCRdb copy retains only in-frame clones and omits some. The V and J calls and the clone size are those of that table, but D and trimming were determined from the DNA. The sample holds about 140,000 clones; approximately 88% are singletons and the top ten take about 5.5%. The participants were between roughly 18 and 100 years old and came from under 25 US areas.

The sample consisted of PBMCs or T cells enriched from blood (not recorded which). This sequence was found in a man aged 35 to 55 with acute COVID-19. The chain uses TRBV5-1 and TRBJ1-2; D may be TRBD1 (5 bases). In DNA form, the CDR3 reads TGCGCCAGCAGCCCGCGGGGAGGGACCAACTATGGCTACACCTTC. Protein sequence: CASSPRGGTNYGYTF.